This is a list of T cell receptor beta chains from one sample in a study of beta chain features in type 1 diabetes. The protocol was immunoSEQ multiplex PCR, while the TCRdb copy is restricted to in-frame clones and leaves out a portion. The repertoire holds 150,000 to 190,000 clones, about a tenth seen once, with around 0.48% in the top ten. The specimen was central memory CD4+ T cells from blood. Source of these receptors: a man aged 25-45 years with type 1 diabetes. Each CDR3 is given with its conserved first and last residue. Fields, in order: clone size, D gene, J gene, V gene, CDR3 protein, CDR3 DNA. D genes are given only for firm matches. Size is stated for part of the rows, as once, few or many counts, or as a class when the clone is expanded.

clone_size: few
d_call: TRBD2
j_call: TRBJ2-5
v_call: TRBV28
cdr3_aa: CASSLAGGPVWETQYF
cdr3_nt: TGTGCCAGCAGTCTAGCGGGAGGGCCGGTTTGGGAGACCCAGTACTTC

clone_size: few
d_call: NA
j_call: TRBJ1-2
v_call: TRBV5-1
cdr3_aa: CASSPTPPDILNGGYTF
cdr3_nt: TGCGCCAGCAGCCCCACCCCCCCGGACATCCTTAACGGGGGCTACACCTTC

clone_size: few
d_call: TRBD2
j_call: TRBJ2-7
v_call: TRBV4-2
cdr3_aa: CASSQDVGGLYEQYF
cdr3_nt: TGTGCCAGCAGCCAAGACGTCGGGGGGTTATACGAGCAGTACTTC

clone_size: NA
d_call: TRBD2
j_call: TRBJ2-3
v_call: TRBV6-5
cdr3_aa: CASIGGGTDTQYF
cdr3_nt: TGTGCCAGCATCGGGGGAGGGACAGATACGCAGTATTTT

clone_size: few
d_call: TRBD1
j_call: TRBJ1-1
v_call: TRBV5-1
cdr3_aa: CASSPGQDTEAFF
cdr3_nt: TGCGCCAGCAGCCCGGGACAGGACACTGAAGCTTTCTTT

clone_size: NA
d_call: NA
j_call: TRBJ2-7
v_call: TRBV29-1
cdr3_aa: CSVRRDTPYEQYF
cdr3_nt: TGCAGCGTTCGTCGGGACACCCCCTACGAGCAGTACTTC

clone_size: few
d_call: TRBD1
j_call: TRBJ1-5
v_call: TRBV27
cdr3_aa: CASRGQGAQPQHF
cdr3_nt: TGTGCCAGCCGCGGACAGGGAGCTCAGCCCCAGCATTTT

clone_size: NA
d_call: NA
j_call: TRBJ2-7
v_call: TRBV27
cdr3_aa: CASRWREDSYEQYF
cdr3_nt: TGTGCCAGCAGGTGGCGGGAAGACTCCTACGAGCAGTACTTC

clone_size: NA
d_call: TRBD2
j_call: TRBJ2-5
v_call: TRBV5-4
cdr3_aa: CASSLVRDSSGTSAQYF
cdr3_nt: TGTGCCAGCAGCTTGGTACGGGACTCCAGCGGGACCTCTGCCCAGTACTTC

clone_size: few
d_call: TRBD2
j_call: TRBJ2-7
v_call: TRBV4-2
cdr3_aa: CASSQVAGGEYEQYF
cdr3_nt: TGTGCCAGCAGCCAGGTAGCGGGAGGGGAGTACGAGCAGTACTTC

clone_size: NA
d_call: NA
j_call: TRBJ2-2
v_call: TRBV4-3
cdr3_aa: CASSREIQGTNTGELFF
cdr3_nt: TGCGCCAGCAGCCGGGAGATACAGGGAACCAACACCGGGGAGCTGTTTTTT

clone_size: few
d_call: NA
j_call: TRBJ1-1
v_call: TRBV7-3
cdr3_aa: CASSSQEGTEAFF
cdr3_nt: TGTGCCAGCAGCTCCCAGGAGGGGACTGAAGCTTTCTTT

clone_size: few
d_call: NA
j_call: TRBJ2-1
v_call: TRBV29-1
cdr3_aa: CSLRLGGSGADEQFF
cdr3_nt: TGCAGCCTACGCCTTGGCGGGTCAGGAGCGGATGAGCAGTTCTTC

clone_size: NA
d_call: NA
j_call: TRBJ1-5
v_call: TRBV4-2
cdr3_aa: CASSQDQGDLSNQPQHF
cdr3_nt: TGTGCCAGCAGCCAAGATCAGGGTGACCTGAGCAATCAGCCCCAGCATTTT